This note documents a single T cell receptor (beta chain) sequence. This sample is drawn from a study of tumor and adjacent non-tumor tissue in lung cancer. A modified ARM-PCR protocol with three rounds of nested PCR amplified TCRbeta. In TCRdb, the multiplex PCR reads were re-called with MiXCR into one record per CDR3 protein. The sample lists 60,000 to 85,000 distinct CDR3 sequences; 80% were seen once. RNA was extracted from bulk tissue without any cell sorting. Newly diagnosed lung cancer patients had thoracic surgery in China, August–late 2014, without prior chemotherapy. The CDR3 is made up of 14 amino acids. Per the germline V gene, CDR1 is MNHEY and CDR2 is SVGAGI.

The chain employs TRBV6-5 and TRBJ2-5, with a weak D call TRBD1 (7 bases). This receptor was identified in a woman between 50 and 59 years old with non-small cell lung cancer. Material for sequencing was lung tumor tissue. The CDR3 region is CAISQTGAGETQYF. The CDR3 nucleotides read TGTGCTATCAGCCAAACAGGGGCGGGGGAGACCCAGTACTTC.